This T cell receptor (beta chain) was documented in a study of post-analysis software for immune sequencing data. Study-level background: Some patients lacked subtype; others had relapsing-remitting, secondary progressive or progressive-relapsing disease. General observations from the study: Patients had higher frequencies than controls of five TRBV segments, including TRBV5-6, TRBV5-1 and TRBV20-1. Significantly lower normalized Chao1 diversity was seen in multiple sclerosis patients than in controls. Under F measure analysis, samples from one preparation batch co-clustered strongly.

Germline loops: CDR1 SGHDT, CDR2 YYEEEE. The CDR3 extends over 13 amino acids. Between the trimmed V and J ends, which lost 3 bases and 4 bases, there was a span of 10 bases. Sequencing libraries made from TCR beta cDNA carried unique molecular identifiers. A population of about 0.95 to 10 million T cells gave rise to about half a million cDNA molecules. TCRdb ran MiXCR on the PCR reads and lists one entry per CDR3 protein. The sample contains almost 700,000 distinct CDR3 sequences, approximately 60% of which appear only once. On this clonotype itself: No antigen is known for it.

The sequenced material came from blood. This sequence joins TRBV5-6 and TRBJ1-2; D is perhaps TRBD1 (6 bases). This TCR was sampled from a girl aged 2 to 9 with multiple sclerosis. CDR3 loop: CASSSLTGYGYTF. The CDR3 DNA reads TGTGCCAGCAGCTCATTGACAGGCTATGGCTACACCTTC.